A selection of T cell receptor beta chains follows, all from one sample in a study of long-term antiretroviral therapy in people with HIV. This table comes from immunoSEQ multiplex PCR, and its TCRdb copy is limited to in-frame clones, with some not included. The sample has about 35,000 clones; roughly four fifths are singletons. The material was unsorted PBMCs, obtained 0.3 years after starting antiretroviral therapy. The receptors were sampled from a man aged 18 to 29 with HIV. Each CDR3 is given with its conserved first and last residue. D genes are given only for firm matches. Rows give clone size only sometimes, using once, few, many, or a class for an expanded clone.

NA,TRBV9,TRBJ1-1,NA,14,TGTGCCAGCAGCGTGGACGGCATGAACACTGAAGCTTTCTTT,CASSVDGMNTEAFF
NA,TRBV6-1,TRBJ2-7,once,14,TGTGCCAGCAGTGATAAAGCTTATCCCTACGAGCAGTACTTC,CASSDKAYPYEQYF
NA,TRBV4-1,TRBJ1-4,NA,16,TGCGCCAGCAGCCAAGGCCGACGGAGGGATAATGAAAAACTGTTTTTT,CASSQGRRRDNEKLFF
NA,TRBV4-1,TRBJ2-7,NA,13,TGCGCCAGCAGCGCGGGTGGGGATGGCGAGCAGTACTTC,CASSAGGDGEQYF
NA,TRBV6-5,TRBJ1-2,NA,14,TGTGCCAGCAGGTATATCCAGAATAACTATGGCTACACCTTC,CASRYIQNNYGYTF
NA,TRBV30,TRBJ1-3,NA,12,TGTGCCTGGCGGGACCTCGGAAACACCATATATTTT,CAWRDLGNTIYF
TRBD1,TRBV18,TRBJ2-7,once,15,TGTGCCAGCTCACGGCCCCGGACAGGCATCTACGAGCAGTACTTC,CASSRPRTGIYEQYF
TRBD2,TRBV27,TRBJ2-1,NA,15,TGTGCCAGCAGTTTAGGACTAGCGGGGGGGCGGGAGCAGTTCTTC,CASSLGLAGGREQFF
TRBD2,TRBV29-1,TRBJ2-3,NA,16,TGCAGCGTTGGGTCACTAGCGGGAGGTTTCACAGATACGCAGTATTTT,CSVGSLAGGFTDTQYF
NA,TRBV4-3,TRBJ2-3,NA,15,TGCGCCAGCAGCCATGTCAGGGTACAGACAGATACGCAGTATTTT,CASSHVRVQTDTQYF
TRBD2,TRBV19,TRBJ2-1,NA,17,TGTGCCAGTAATAGCCCGCTAGCGGGGGGCGTCTTGAATGAGCAGTTCTTC,CASNSPLAGGVLNEQFF
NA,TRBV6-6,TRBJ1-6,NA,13,TGTGCCAGCAGGGAGGACGTTAATTCACCCCTCCACTTT,CASREDVNSPLHF
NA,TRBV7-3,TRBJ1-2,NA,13,TGTGCCAGCAGCTTCTTAGGTGGTGACGGCTACACCTTC,CASSFLGGDGYTF
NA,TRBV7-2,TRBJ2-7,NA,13,TGTGCCAGCAGCTTCTTCGGATCCTACGAGCAGTACTTC,CASSFFGSYEQYF
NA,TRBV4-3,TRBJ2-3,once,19,TGCGCCAGCAGCCAAGATATCCCCCGGGGGCCCGAAGTCGGGGTTACGCAGTATTTT,CASSQDIPRGPEVGVTQYF
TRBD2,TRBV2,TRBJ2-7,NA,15,TGTGCCAGCAGTGAACTTGGCGGGAGATCCTACGAGCAGTACTTC,CASSELGGRSYEQYF
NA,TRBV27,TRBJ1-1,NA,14,TGTGCCAGCAGTTTAGACACATTGAACACTGAAGCTTTCTTT,CASSLDTLNTEAFF
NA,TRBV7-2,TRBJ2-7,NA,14,TGTGCCAGCAGCCCCCCAGCGGTCCTCTACGAGCAGTACTTC,CASSPPAVLYEQYF
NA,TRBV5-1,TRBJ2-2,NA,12,TGCGCCAGCAGCTTGGCTCCCGGGGAGCTGTTTTTT,CASSLAPGELFF
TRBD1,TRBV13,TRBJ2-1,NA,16,TGTGCCAGCAGCTCCTCCCGACAGGGGGCATGGCTAGCGGAGTTCTTC,CASSSSRQGAWLAEFF
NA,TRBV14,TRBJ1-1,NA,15,TGTGCCAGCAGCCCCAAAGGAAACCAGAACACTGAAGCTTTCTTT,CASSPKGNQNTEAFF
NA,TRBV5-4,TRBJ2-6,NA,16,TGTGCCAGCAGCCTGGACGGAAGCTCTGGGGCCAACGTCCTGACTTTC,CASSLDGSSGANVLTF
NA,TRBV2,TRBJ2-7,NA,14,TGTGCCAGCAGTGACGAAGGGTGGCTCGACGAGCAGTACTTC,CASSDEGWLDEQYF
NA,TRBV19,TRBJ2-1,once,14,TGTGCCAGTAGTATCGGCTCCTGGGGCGATGAGCAGTTCTTC,CASSIGSWGDEQFF
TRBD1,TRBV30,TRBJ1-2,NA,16,TGTGCCTGGAGTTCTCCCCGGGACAGGGGGTTGAGTGGCTACACCTTC,CAWSSPRDRGLSGYTF
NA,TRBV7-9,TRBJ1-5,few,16,TGTGCCAGCAGTTTGGTCAGGGGAGCAAGCAATCAGCCCCAGCATTTT,CASSLVRGASNQPQHF
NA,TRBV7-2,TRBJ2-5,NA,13,TGTGCCAGCAGCAGAGATTGGGGAACTAGCCAGTACTTC,CASSRDWGTSQYF
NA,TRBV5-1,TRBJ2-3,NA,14,TGCGCCAGCAGCGCCGCTAGCAGCTCCGATACGCAGTATTTT,CASSAASSSDTQYF
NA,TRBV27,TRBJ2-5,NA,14,TGTGCCAGCAGCTTTACTAGCATCGTTGAGACCCAGTACTTC,CASSFTSIVETQYF
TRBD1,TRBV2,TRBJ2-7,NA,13,TGTGCCAGCAAAGGACAGGGGGGGTCTGGGCAGTACTTC,CASKGQGGSGQYF
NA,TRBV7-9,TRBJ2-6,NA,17,TGTGCCAGCAGCGATTCAGAGCGAGGGTCTGGGGCCAACGTCCTGACTTTC,CASSDSERGSGANVLTF
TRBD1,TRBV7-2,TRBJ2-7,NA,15,TGTGCCAGCAGTCTCCGGACAGGGATCTCCTACGAGCAGTACTTC,CASSLRTGISYEQYF
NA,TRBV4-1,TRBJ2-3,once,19,TGCGCCAGCAGCCAAGATGAGAGGGAAACGGGACTTAGCACAGATACGCAGTATTTT,CASSQDERETGLSTDTQYF
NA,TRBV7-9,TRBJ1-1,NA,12,TGTGCCAGCAGCTTAGGATACACTGAAGCTTTCTTT,CASSLGYTEAFF
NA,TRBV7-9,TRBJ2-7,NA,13,TGTGCCAGCAGCCCTGCGTTCTCCTACGAGCAGTACTTC,CASSPAFSYEQYF
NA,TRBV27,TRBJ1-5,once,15,TGTGCCAGCAGTTTTAGCAGGAATAGCAATCAGCCCCAGCATTTT,CASSFSRNSNQPQHF
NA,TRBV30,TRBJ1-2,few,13,TGTGCCTGGGCTCTAGGGGGGTCCTATGGCTACACCTTC,CAWALGGSYGYTF
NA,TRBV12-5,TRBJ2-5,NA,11,TGTGCTAGTGGTTTCGGGGAGACCCAGTACTTC,CASGFGETQYF
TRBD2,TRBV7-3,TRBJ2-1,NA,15,TGTGCCAGCAGCACGGGACTAGGTATGGTGGATGAGCAGTTCTTC,CASSTGLGMVDEQFF
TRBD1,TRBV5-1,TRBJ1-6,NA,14,TGCGCCAGCAGGAGTGCAGGGGGAAGTTCACCCCTCCACTTT,CASRSAGGSSPLHF
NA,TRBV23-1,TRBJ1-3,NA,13,TGCGCCAGCAGACGACAGATAAAAAGCACCATATATTTT,CASRRQIKSTIYF
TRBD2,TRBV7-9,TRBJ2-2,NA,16,TGTGCCAGCAGCTTCTTTGAGCGGGAAGGAGGCGGGGAGCTGTTTTTT,CASSFFEREGGGELFF
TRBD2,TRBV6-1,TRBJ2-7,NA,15,TGTGCCAGCCAAGAGGAGCTAGCGGGGCCCTACGAGCAGTACTTC,CASQEELAGPYEQYF
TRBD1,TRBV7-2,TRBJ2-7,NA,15,TGTGCCAGCAGCACGGGACAGGGGGCCTTCGGGGAGCAGTACTTC,CASSTGQGAFGEQYF
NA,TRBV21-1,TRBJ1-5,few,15,TGTGCCAGCAGCAAAGCAGCCGTTAGCAATCAGCCCCAGCATTTT,CASSKAAVSNQPQHF
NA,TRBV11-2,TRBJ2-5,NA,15,TGTGCCAGCAGCCGCGGGTTCGGGACGTTAAAGACCCAGTACTTC,CASSRGFGTLKTQYF
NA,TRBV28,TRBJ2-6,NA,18,TGTGCCAGCAGTTTTCGCAGGGGTACAAGCTCTGGGGCCAACGTCCTGACTTTC,CASSFRRGTSSGANVLTF
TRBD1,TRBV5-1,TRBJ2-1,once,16,TGCGCCAGCACCAAACCGGGACAGGGGACTTACAATGAGCAGTTCTTC,CASTKPGQGTYNEQFF
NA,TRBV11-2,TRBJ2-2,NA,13,TGTGCCAGCAGCCCGACCGACACCGGGGAGCTGTTTTTT,CASSPTDTGELFF
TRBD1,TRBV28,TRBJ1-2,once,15,TGTGCCAGCAGTCTACCGGGACAGCTTAACTATGGCTACACCTTC,CASSLPGQLNYGYTF
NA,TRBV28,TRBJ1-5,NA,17,TGTGCCAGCAGTATACAGGCCGCAAAGGCTATCAATCAGCCCCAGCATTTT,CASSIQAAKAINQPQHF
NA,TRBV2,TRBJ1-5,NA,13,TGTGCCAGCAAAGTGCTGGGGGACCAGCCCCAGCATTTT,CASKVLGDQPQHF
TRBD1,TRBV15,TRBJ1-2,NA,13,TGTGCCACCAGCACCGGGACAGGGATTGGCTACACCTTC,CATSTGTGIGYTF